Here is one T cell receptor beta chain with its context. These data are taken from a study of blood T cell repertoires in COVID-19. Study background: Specimens from acute and convalescent COVID-19 originated in the United States, Italy and Spain. PBMCs, B-cell-depleted T cells, or T cells were the source of the cDNA or gDNA that made up the material.

As processed by the authors: Reference gene primer amplification gave estimated nucleated cell counts. Sequencing used immunoSEQ multiplex PCR; TCRdb keeps in-frame clones, though not all of them. The V and J calls and clone size come from that table; D and trimming were worked out from the DNA. The table shows 200,000 or so clones, with roughly 80% occurring only once. V was shortened by 0 bases and J by 0 bases, with 13 bases between the two germline ends. Germline loops: CDR1 SGHDT, CDR2 YYEEEE. The CDR3 runs to 16 residues. In Seattle, patients joined the study during active infection and were tracked longitudinally.

The chain recombines TRBV5-6 with TRBJ2-7; D gene uncertain. The specimen was peripheral blood. The source of this sequence is a woman of 80 years or more with COVID-19, enrolled during active disease. The CDR3 sequence is CASSLGGSSTSYEQYF. CDR3 coding DNA: TGTGCCAGCAGCTTGGGAGGCAGCTCAACCTCCTACGAGCAGTACTTC.